One and the same sample provided the 30 T cell receptor beta chains below, sequenced in a study of blood T cells in healthy people across ages. With a J-beta primer mix and a sample-barcoded 5' primer, a second PCR ran roughly 7 to 11 cycles. TCRdb fed the 5' RACE reads into MiXCR, producing one record per CDR3 protein. Of 700,000 to 850,000 distinct CDR3 sequences in the sample, about 48% are singletons; the top ten hold roughly 40%. The source material was blood. The receptor set was obtained from a man older than 75 in good health.

There are a few counts of this clonotype. V is TRBV7-2 and J is TRBJ2-4; weak D call: TRBD1 (6 bases). V was clipped by 5 bases and J by 0 bases, with 14 bases between them. The CDR3 contains 16 residues. The germline V gene has CDR1 SGHTA and CDR2 FQGNSA. The CDR3 DNA is TGTGCCAGCAGCCCCTCCGGGACAAGAGCCAAAAACATTCAGTACTTC. Translated: CASSPSGTRAKNIQYF.

The chain joins TRBV2 to TRBJ2-1, with a weak D call TRBD2 (5 bases). The V and J ends lost 2 bases and 4 bases respectively, with 12 bases between them. Per the germline V gene, CDR1 is SNHLY and CDR2 is FYNNEI. This CDR3 comprises 15 residues. The CDR3 sequence is CASSEKSGSYNEQFF. DNA for the CDR3: TGTGCCAGCAGTGAAAAGAGCGGATCATACAATGAGCAGTTCTTC.

Written as DNA, the CDR3 is TGCAGCGTTGAGGGGACTAGCGGATATACGCAGTATTTT. Translated, it gives CSVEGTSGYTQYF. The rearrangement joins TRBV29-1 to TRBJ2-3, with TRBD2 matching 11 bases. This CDR3 has 13 amino acids. Germline CDR1 and CDR2: SQVTM and ANQGSEA. V lost 3 bases to trimming and J lost 7 bases; unmatched junction nucleotides: 3.

J is TRBJ2-3 and V is TRBV12-3 or TRBV12-4; no firm D call. The V end was cut by 0 bases, the J end by 14 bases, with 18 bases between. CDR3 length equals 14 residues. CDR3 DNA sequence: TGTGCCAGCAGTTTAGCGCTTGGGCGCAGATACGCGTATTTT. It is translated as CASSLALGRRYAYF.

A single count supports this clonotype. The junction departs from germline at one end; a sequencing error may be responsible. The rearrangement joins TRBV7-3 to TRBJ2-1, with TRBD2 matching 10 bases. CDR3 length: 16 amino acids. Germline V gene sequence: CDR1 SGHTA, CDR2 FQGTGA. CDR3: CVSSLRVAGGYNEQFF. CDR3 sequence (DNA): TGTGTCAGCAGCTTACGGGTAGCGGGAGGATACAATGAGCAGTTCTTC.

The chain uses TRBV6-6 and TRBJ1-4; D unclear. Germline loops: CDR1 MNHNY, CDR2 SVGAGI (reference sequence). Deletions cut 2 bases from V and 7 bases from J, with 5 bases between. The CDR3 has 12 amino acids. As DNA, the CDR3 is TGTGCCAGCAGTTACGGTAGTGAAAAACTGTTTTTT. It translates to CASSYGSEKLFF.

This chain links TRBV10-3 with TRBJ2-2; weak D call: TRBD2 (5 bases). CDR1 and CDR2 (germline): ENHRY, SYGVKD. V gave up 7 bases and J gave up 5 bases, with 11 bases separating them. The CDR3 consists of 13 residues. CDR3 in amino acids: CAIKTTGTGELFF. The CDR3 bases are TGTGCCATCAAAACCACGGGGACCGGGGAGCTGTTTTTT.

The V call is TRBV20-1, the J call TRBJ2-4, with 8 positions matching TRBD2. The end of the DNA aligns better with TRBJ2-7, so the J call may be wrong. This CDR3 region has 14 residues. Germline lookup yields CDR1 DFQATT and CDR2 SNEGSKA (reference sequence). CDR3 amino acids: CSARDSGTVHEQYF. CDR3 nucleotides: TGCAGTGCTAGAGATAGCGGGACCGTCCACGAGCAGTACTTC.

This clonotype was counted only a few times. The V and J genes are TRBV4-1 and TRBJ2-5; D not resolved. Germline assignment: CDR1 MGHRA and CDR2 YSYEKL. The CDR3 sequence is 14 residues long. The ends were cut back, 0 bases at V and 1 base at J, with 6 bases in the middle. The CDR3 region has the DNA TGCGCCAGCAGCCAAGATGGGCGCCAAGAGACCCAGTACTTC. It encodes CASSQDGRQETQYF.

This clonotype was counted ten times or more. The CDR3 nucleotides are TGCAGCGTTGAGAGGCCAGGGGCAGAGACCCAGTACTTC. Its translation is CSVERPGAETQYF. The chain carries TRBV29-1 and TRBJ2-5, with a possible D match to TRBD1 (6 bases). V dropped 3 bases and J dropped 4 bases, with 12 bases sitting between them. Germline V gene data show CDR1 as SQVTM and CDR2 as ANQGSEA. CDR3 length: 13 amino acids.

The J gene is TRBJ2-1, the V gene TRBV27, with TRBD2 identical over 10 bases. Germline V gives CDR1 MNHEY, CDR2 SMNVEV (reference sequence). This CDR3 is 15 amino acids long. Germline trimming cut 5 bases from V and 9 bases from J; bases unmatched to any gene: 10. The CDR3, as DNA: TGTGCCAGCAGTCCTAGCGGGAGTATTATCGGTGAGCAGTTCTTC. Translated, it gives CASSPSGSIIGEQFF.

The J gene is TRBJ2-3, the V gene TRBV20-1; the D gene could be TRBD1 or TRBD2 (6 bases each). The germline V gene encodes CDR1 DFQATT and CDR2 SNEGSKA (reference sequence). The CDR3 totals 13 residues. The V and J ends lost 8 bases and 0 bases respectively, with 12 bases between them. This CDR3 reads CSLEGGSTDTQYF. CDR3 nucleotide sequence: TGCAGTCTTGAAGGGGGGAGCACAGATACGCAGTATTTT.

This chain links TRBV5-1 with TRBJ1-3; D is undetermined. Trimming took off 3 bases at V and 0 bases at J, with 13 bases between the two ends. The germline V gene has CDR1 SGHRS and CDR2 YFSETQ. CDR3 length: 16 amino acids. CDR3 bases: TGCGCCAGCAGCTCTCTCGGACCGATCTCTGGAAACACCATATATTTT. The encoded protein is CASSSLGPISGNTIYF.

The V gene is TRBV18, the J gene TRBJ1-1, with D possibly matching TRBD1 (5 bases). Deletions cut 1 base from V and 0 bases from J, with 12 bases between. CDR1 is KGHSH and CDR2 is LQKENI in the germline V gene. The CDR3 has 16 residues. The CDR3 coding sequence is TGTGCCAGCTCACCACTTCCGACAGTCCTGAACACTGAAGCTTTCTTT. This gives the protein CASSPLPTVLNTEAFF.

The genes are TRBV20-1 and TRBJ1-6; the D gene is possibly TRBD1 (5 bases). The CDR3 is made up of 16 amino acids. Per germline, CDR1 DFQATT and CDR2 SNEGSKA (reference sequence). V was cut by 4 bases and J by 10 bases, with 23 bases left in between. In nucleotides, the CDR3 is TGCAGTGCTACACCCCCGGGGGGGGAAAGGAAGTCACCCCTCCACTTT. Protein: CSATPPGGERKSPLHF.

V usage is TRBV7-2 and J usage is TRBJ2-1; D unresolved. CDR1 and CDR2 (germline): SGHTA, FQGNSA. The V gene lost 5 bases and the J gene lost 9 bases, with 17 bases spanning the gap. This CDR3 is 14 amino acids long. The CDR3 region is CASSLNARKGEQFF. As DNA, the CDR3 is TGTGCCAGCAGCCTTAATGCCAGGAAAGGTGAGCAGTTCTTC.

The chain carries TRBV12-3 or TRBV12-4 and TRBJ1-2; D unclear. V lost 0 bases, J lost 5 bases, and 10 bases lay in between. The length of the CDR3 is 14 residues. The CDR3 DNA sequence: TGTGCCAGCAGTTTAGCGCTTGCGGCATATGGCTACACCTTC. It codes for CASSLALAAYGYTF.

This clonotype was seen more than once but under ten times. The CDR3, as DNA: TGCAGCGGCCGGACAGGGGATGAGCAGTTCTTC. It encodes CSGRTGDEQFF. This chain joins TRBV29-1 and TRBJ2-1, with TRBD1 matching 9 bases. The length of the CDR3 is 11 residues. Germline CDR1 and CDR2: SQVTM and ANQGSEA. The ends lost 7 bases at V and 8 bases at J; junction bases unmatched: 3.

This clonotype was detected a few times. The genes are TRBV7-2 and TRBJ2-7; D gene ambiguous. The germline gives CDR1 SGHTA, CDR2 FQGNSA. V dropped 5 bases and J dropped 4 bases, with 12 bases sitting between them. This CDR3 has 13 amino acids. This CDR3 reads CASSLRSYYEQYF. The CDR3, as DNA: TGTGCCAGCAGCCTCCGGTCCTATTACGAGCAGTACTTC.

The chain employs TRBV12-3 or TRBV12-4 and TRBJ2-1, with TRBD2 matching over 8 bases. The CDR3 covers 17 residues. With V trimmed by 11 bases and J by 0 bases, 15 bases remained unmatched. CDR3 coding DNA: TGTGCCGCTAGATTCCGGGAGGGGGAGAGCTCCTACAATGAGCAGTTCTTC. Amino acids: CAARFREGESSYNEQFF.

V gene TRBV14 combines with J gene TRBJ2-5, with D tentatively TRBD1 or TRBD2 (5 bases each). Per germline, CDR1 SGHDN and CDR2 FVKESK. CDR3 size: 14 residues. V was cut by 3 bases and J by 5 bases, with 13 bases left in between. The CDR3 sequence: CASSQGPRRETQYF. Here the CDR3 DNA reads TGTGCCAGCAGCCAGGGACCGAGGAGGGAGACCCAGTACTTC. The full variable domain, in which reference TRBV14 and TRBJ2-5 provide the parts outside the CDR3, is EAGVTQFPSHSVIEKGQTVTLRCDPISGHDNLYWYRRVMGKEIKFLLHFVKESKQDESGMPNNRFLAERTGGTYSTLKVQPAELEDSGVYFCASSQGPRRETQYFGPGTRLLVL.

CDR3 residues: CASSPRRPGGVTEAFF. Here the CDR3 DNA reads TGTGCCAGCAGCCCTAGGAGGCCAGGGGGCGTCACTGAAGCTTTCTTT. J is TRBJ1-1 and V is TRBV12-3 or TRBV12-4; 8 nucleotides agree with TRBD1. V was pared by 6 bases and J by 4 bases, with 13 bases of the junction left unmatched. This CDR3 is built from 16 residues.

About this clonotype itself: One junction end does not reproduce the germline sequence, and a read error may be involved. In DNA form, the CDR3 reads TGTGCCAGCGGCTTCTTCCCGGGTACCTACGAGCAGTACTTC. Protein: CASGFFPGTYEQYF. The chain carries TRBV7-2 and TRBJ2-4; no firm D call. The J call is uncertain, as TRBJ2-7 better fits the DNA end. CDR3 length: 14 residues. CDR1 and CDR2 from the germline V gene are SGHTA and FQGNSA.

The gene calls are TRBV29-1 and TRBJ2-5, with unresolved D. The J call may be wrong; the DNA end is better matched by TRBJ2-7. Germline-derived CDR1 and CDR2 are SQVTM and ANQGSEA. This CDR3 is 13 amino acids long. In DNA, the CDR3 is TGCAGCGTTGAAGACAGAATCACCTACGAGCAGTACTTC. Encoded protein: CSVEDRITYEQYF.

V is TRBV12-3 or TRBV12-4 and J is TRBJ2-3; 15 nucleotides match TRBD2. With V trimmed by 3 bases and J by 4 bases, 8 bases remained unmatched. The CDR3 is 18 amino acids. CDR3 region: CASSFRGLAGGRADTQYF. CDR3 coding DNA: TGTGCCAGCAGTTTTAGGGGACTAGCGGGAGGAAGAGCAGATACGCAGTATTTT.

This clonotype turned up a few times. The gene calls are TRBV11-2 and TRBJ2-1, with D maybe TRBD2 (6 bases). The CDR3 runs 14 residues. Deletions cut 5 bases from V and 3 bases from J, with 11 bases between. Germline V lookup: CDR1 SGHAT, CDR2 FQNNGV. The CDR3 sequence: CASSEGTFYNEQFF. The CDR3 DNA is TGTGCCAGCAGCGAAGGGACTTTCTACAATGAGCAGTTCTTC. Filled out from reference TRBV11-2 and TRBJ2-1, the complete variable domain reads EAGVAQSPRYKIIEKRQSVAFWCNPISGHATLYWYQQILGQGPKLLIQFQNNGVVDDSQLPKDRFSAERLKGVDSTLKIQPAKLEDSAVYLCASSEGTFYNEQFFGPGTRLTVL.

This clonotype was observed at least ten times. The chain joins TRBV12-3 or TRBV12-4 to TRBJ2-7, with 11 bases identical to TRBD2. There are 14 residues in the CDR3. V shed 6 bases, J shed 5 bases, and the junction held 6 bases outside the gene matches. Here the CDR3 DNA reads TGTGCCAGCAGCATAGCGGGAGGGCCCCACGAGCAGTACTTC. It codes for CASSIAGGPHEQYF.

The CDR3 sequence: CSARERAGQGSFSSYNEQFF. The CDR3 nucleotides are TGCAGTGCTAGAGAAAGGGCGGGACAGGGATCTTTCAGCTCCTACAATGAGCAGTTCTTC. The chain couples TRBV20-1 to TRBJ2-1; TRBD1 aligns across 9 bases. The CDR3 loop spans 20 amino acids. V shed 0 bases and J 0 bases; nucleotides not matched to a gene: 15. Germline V lookup: CDR1 DFQATT, CDR2 SNEGSKA (reference sequence).

This clonotype was observed a handful of times. The chain carries TRBV20-1 and TRBJ2-3; D is uncertain. Germline V gene lookup returns CDR1 DFQATT and CDR2 SNEGSKA (reference sequence). Between the trimmed V and J ends, which lost 3 bases and 0 bases, there was a span of 4 bases. The length of the CDR3 is 12 residues. The CDR3 loop reads CSASLSTDTQYF. The DNA for the CDR3 is TGCAGTGCTAGTCTCAGCACAGATACGCAGTATTTT.

A few counts support this clonotype. The chain employs TRBV4-1 and TRBJ2-7; tentatively, D is TRBD1 (6 bases). The CDR3 sequence is 17 residues long. Germline V gene data show CDR1 as MGHRA and CDR2 as YSYEKL. Between the trimmed V and J ends, which lost 4 bases and 3 bases, there was a span of 22 bases. The CDR3 DNA is TGCGCCAGCAGCCCCCCCCCGGGACAACGCCCAAGCTACGAGCAGTACTTC. This sequence encodes CASSPPPGQRPSYEQYF.